The clone carrying this T cell receptor beta chain came up once. These data originate in a study of blood T cell repertoires in COVID-19. For the study at large: Acute-phase and convalescent COVID-19 samples originated in the United States, Italy and Spain. Sample material is recorded as cDNA or gDNA derived from T cells, B-cell-depleted T cells, or PBMCs.

Under the authors' procedure: Scientists estimated how many nucleated cells there were by amplifying reference gene primers. Assay used: immunoSEQ multiplex PCR; TCRdb lists only in-frame clones, some missing. The V and J calls and clone size come from that table; D and trimming were worked out from the DNA. This table holds 95,000 to 120,000 clones, roughly 88% found once. The TCR originated in a woman in her sixties or seventies who had recovered from COVID-19. Sequenced input: peripheral blood.

The CDR3 DNA sequence: TGTGCCACCAGTGATTCGGGGCTAGCGGGAGGAGATACGCAGTATTTT. Translated: CATSDSGLAGGDTQYF. V is TRBV24-1 and J is TRBJ2-3, with TRBD2 identical over 11 bases. The CDR3 sequence is 16 residues long. Germline V gene sequence: CDR1 KGHDR, CDR2 SFDVKD. V shed 2 bases, J shed 5 bases, and the junction held 5 bases outside the gene matches.